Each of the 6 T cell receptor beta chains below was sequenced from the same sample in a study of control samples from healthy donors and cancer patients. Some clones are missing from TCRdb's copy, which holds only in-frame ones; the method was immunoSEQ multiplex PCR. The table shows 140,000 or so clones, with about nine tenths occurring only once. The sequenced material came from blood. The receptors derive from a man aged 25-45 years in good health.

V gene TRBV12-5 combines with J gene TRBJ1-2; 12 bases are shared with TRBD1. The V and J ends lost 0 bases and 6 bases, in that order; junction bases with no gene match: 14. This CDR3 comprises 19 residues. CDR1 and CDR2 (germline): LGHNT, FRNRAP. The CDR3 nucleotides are TGTGCTAGTGGTTTGGTTTTGACGGGACAGGGGGCCCCCGGGGATGGCTACACCTTC. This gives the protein CASGLVLTGQGAPGDGYTF.

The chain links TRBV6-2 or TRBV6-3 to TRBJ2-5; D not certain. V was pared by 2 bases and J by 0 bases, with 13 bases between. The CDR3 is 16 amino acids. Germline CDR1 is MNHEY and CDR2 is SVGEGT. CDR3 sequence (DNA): TGTGCCAGCAGTTACCTGTTAGGCAGAAACCAAGAGACCCAGTACTTC. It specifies CASSYLLGRNQETQYF.

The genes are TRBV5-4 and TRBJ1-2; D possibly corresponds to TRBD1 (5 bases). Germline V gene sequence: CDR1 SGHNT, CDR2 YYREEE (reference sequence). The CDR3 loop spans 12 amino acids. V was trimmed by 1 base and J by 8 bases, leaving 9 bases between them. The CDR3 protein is CASSLTGQGYTF. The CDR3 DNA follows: TGTGCCAGCAGCTTGACAGGACAAGGCTACACCTTC.

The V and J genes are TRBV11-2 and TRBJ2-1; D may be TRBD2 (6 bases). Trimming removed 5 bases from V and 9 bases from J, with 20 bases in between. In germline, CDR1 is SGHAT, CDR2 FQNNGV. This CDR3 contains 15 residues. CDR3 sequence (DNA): TGTGCCAGCAGCAACCGGGACTGGGTAAGACTTGAGCAGTTCTTC. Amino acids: CASSNRDWVRLEQFF.

Written as DNA, the CDR3 is TGCGCCAGCAGCCAACAAGCAGCGGGGGCCACCTACAATGAGCAGTTCTTC. This encodes CASSQQAAGATYNEQFF. The gene calls are TRBV4-3 and TRBJ2-1; 8 bases map to TRBD2. Germline lookup yields CDR1 LGHNA and CDR2 YSLEER. This CDR3 is built from 17 residues. V lost 2 bases and J lost 2; bases outside the gene matches: 8.

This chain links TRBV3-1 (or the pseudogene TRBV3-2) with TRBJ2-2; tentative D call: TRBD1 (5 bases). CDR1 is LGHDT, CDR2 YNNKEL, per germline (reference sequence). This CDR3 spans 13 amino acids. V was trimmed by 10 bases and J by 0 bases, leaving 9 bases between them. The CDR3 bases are TGTGCCACAACACAGGCGAACACCGGGGAGCTGTTTTTT. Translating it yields CATTQANTGELFF.